Listed below are T cell receptor beta chains from one sample, sequenced in a study of control samples from healthy donors and cancer patients. Profiled with immunoSEQ multiplex PCR; TCRdb holds only in-frame clones, not every one. The table shows approximately 58,000 clones, with about nine tenths occurring only once. The sequencing input was PBMCs. All receptors derive from a man between 60 and 70 years old with head and neck cancer. Each CDR3 is given with its conserved first and last residue. The order of the fields is clone size, J gene, CDR3 length, V gene, D gene, CDR3 protein, CDR3 DNA. The D gene is left open where the match is weak. The listing skips clone size in some rows; elsewhere it reads once, few, many or a size class.

clone size: NA; J gene: TRBJ2-4; CDR3 length: 15; V gene: TRBV9; D gene: TRBD1; CDR3 protein: CASSATGVERNIQYF; CDR3 DNA: TGTGCCAGCAGCGCCACAGGGGTGGAAAGAAACATTCAGTACTTC
clone size: few; J gene: TRBJ1-5; CDR3 length: 14; V gene: TRBV3-1/TRBV3-2; D gene: NA; CDR3 protein: CASSPGLTNQPQHF; CDR3 DNA: TGTGCCAGCAGCCCGGGACTGACGAATCAGCCCCAGCATTTT
clone size: NA; J gene: TRBJ2-5; CDR3 length: 14; V gene: TRBV5-1; D gene: TRBD1; CDR3 protein: CASQPTGPPETQYF; CDR3 DNA: TGCGCCAGCCAACCGACAGGGCCCCCAGAGACCCAGTACTTC
clone size: NA; J gene: TRBJ2-7; CDR3 length: 13; V gene: TRBV2; D gene: TRBD2; CDR3 protein: CASSGGGGVEQYF; CDR3 DNA: TGTGCCAGCAGTGGCGGGGGAGGGGTCGAGCAGTACTTC
clone size: NA; J gene: TRBJ2-3; CDR3 length: 16; V gene: TRBV10-3; D gene: TRBD2; CDR3 protein: CAISEGASGGLYTQYF; CDR3 DNA: TGTGCCATCAGTGAGGGCGCTAGCGGGGGACTATATACGCAGTATTTT
clone size: NA; J gene: TRBJ2-7; CDR3 length: 13; V gene: TRBV7-8; D gene: TRBD1; CDR3 protein: CASRIQGTGQQYF; CDR3 DNA: TGTGCCAGCAGAATACAAGGGACAGGGCAACAGTACTTC
clone size: NA; J gene: TRBJ2-7; CDR3 length: 13; V gene: TRBV19; D gene: NA; CDR3 protein: CASSIGGRGEQYF; CDR3 DNA: TGTGCCAGTAGTATAGGGGGCCGCGGCGAGCAGTACTTC
clone size: NA; J gene: TRBJ2-2; CDR3 length: 15; V gene: TRBV3-1/TRBV3-2; D gene: TRBD2; CDR3 protein: CASSQGGGTAGELFF; CDR3 DNA: TGTGCCAGCAGCCAAGGGGGAGGGACCGCCGGGGAGCTGTTTTTT
clone size: NA; J gene: TRBJ2-1; CDR3 length: 13; V gene: TRBV28; D gene: TRBD1; CDR3 protein: CASRGRARGQQFF; CDR3 DNA: TGTGCCAGCAGAGGACGGGCCAGGGGGCAACAGTTCTTC
clone size: NA; J gene: TRBJ2-5; CDR3 length: 14; V gene: TRBV6-2/TRBV6-3; D gene: TRBD1; CDR3 protein: CASSPGQGLETQYF; CDR3 DNA: TGTGCCAGCAGCCCCGGACAGGGACTGGAGACCCAGTACTTC
clone size: NA; J gene: TRBJ2-7; CDR3 length: 14; V gene: TRBV18; D gene: NA; CDR3 protein: CASSPSPETYEQYF; CDR3 DNA: TGTGCCAGCTCACCATCCCCGGAAACCTACGAGCAGTACTTC
clone size: few; J gene: TRBJ2-1; CDR3 length: 12; V gene: TRBV28; D gene: TRBD2; CDR3 protein: CASSWEGLGQFF; CDR3 DNA: TGTGCCAGCAGTTGGGAGGGCCTTGGGCAGTTCTTC
clone size: NA; J gene: TRBJ1-2; CDR3 length: 13; V gene: TRBV5-4; D gene: NA; CDR3 protein: CASHRGDNYGYTF; CDR3 DNA: TGTGCCAGTCATCGCGGGGATAACTATGGCTACACCTTC
clone size: NA; J gene: TRBJ1-1; CDR3 length: 13; V gene: TRBV7-3; D gene: NA; CDR3 protein: CASSLNRDTEAFF; CDR3 DNA: TGTGCCAGCAGCTTAAATAGGGACACTGAAGCTTTCTTT
clone size: NA; J gene: TRBJ2-5; CDR3 length: 15; V gene: TRBV10-3; D gene: TRBD2; CDR3 protein: CAISDFASGKETQYF; CDR3 DNA: TGTGCCATCAGTGATTTTGCTAGCGGGAAAGAGACCCAGTACTTC
clone size: NA; J gene: TRBJ2-1; CDR3 length: 15; V gene: TRBV6-4; D gene: TRBD2; CDR3 protein: CASSRGGSGYNEQFF; CDR3 DNA: TGTGCCAGCAGTCGAGGTGGTAGCGGGTACAATGAGCAGTTCTTC
clone size: NA; J gene: TRBJ2-7; CDR3 length: 18; V gene: TRBV4-1; D gene: TRBD2; CDR3 protein: CASSQTAAGGGPTYEQYF; CDR3 DNA: TGCGCCAGCAGCCAAACGGCGGCAGGCGGGGGGCCGACCTACGAGCAGTACTTC
clone size: NA; J gene: TRBJ2-7; CDR3 length: 16; V gene: TRBV15; D gene: TRBD1; CDR3 protein: CATSRDGDSSSYEQYF; CDR3 DNA: TGTGCCACCAGCAGAGATGGGGACAGCTCTTCCTACGAGCAGTACTTC
clone size: NA; J gene: TRBJ2-7; CDR3 length: 14; V gene: TRBV11-2; D gene: NA; CDR3 protein: CASSSPPEAVEQYF; CDR3 DNA: TGTGCCAGCAGCTCCCCGCCGGAAGCGGTCGAGCAGTACTTC
clone size: once; J gene: TRBJ2-2; CDR3 length: 15; V gene: TRBV5-5; D gene: NA; CDR3 protein: CASSLRTLNTGELFF; CDR3 DNA: TGTGCCAGCAGCCTCCGGACACTAAACACCGGGGAGCTGTTTTTT
clone size: NA; J gene: TRBJ1-2; CDR3 length: 15; V gene: TRBV2; D gene: NA; CDR3 protein: CASSDPRQIFYGYTF; CDR3 DNA: TGTGCCAGCAGTGACCCGAGACAGATTTTCTATGGCTACACCTTC
clone size: NA; J gene: TRBJ1-4; CDR3 length: 17; V gene: TRBV28; D gene: TRBD1; CDR3 protein: CASSLVHSGGGSEKLFF; CDR3 DNA: TGTGCCAGCAGTTTGGTCCACTCAGGGGGGGGCAGTGAAAAACTGTTTTTT
clone size: NA; J gene: TRBJ1-2; CDR3 length: 14; V gene: TRBV7-3; D gene: NA; CDR3 protein: CASSLDPVGYGYTF; CDR3 DNA: TGTGCCAGCAGCTTGGACCCGGTGGGCTATGGCTACACCTTC
clone size: NA; J gene: TRBJ1-5; CDR3 length: 14; V gene: TRBV28; D gene: TRBD1; CDR3 protein: CASSLGQVYQPQHF; CDR3 DNA: TGTGCCAGCAGTTTAGGACAGGTGTATCAGCCCCAGCATTTT
clone size: NA; J gene: TRBJ2-1; CDR3 length: 15; V gene: TRBV15; D gene: NA; CDR3 protein: CATSRDAGTYNEQFF; CDR3 DNA: TGTGCCACCAGCAGAGATGCGGGCACCTACAATGAGCAGTTCTTC
clone size: NA; J gene: TRBJ2-2; CDR3 length: 17; V gene: TRBV14; D gene: NA; CDR3 protein: CASSHSAGAGYTGELFF; CDR3 DNA: TGTGCCAGCAGCCACTCCGCCGGGGCAGGGTACACCGGGGAGCTGTTTTTT
clone size: NA; J gene: TRBJ2-1; CDR3 length: 16; V gene: TRBV5-1; D gene: NA; CDR3 protein: CASSPRLGDSYNEQFF; CDR3 DNA: TGCGCCAGCAGCCCGAGGTTGGGGGATTCCTACAATGAGCAGTTCTTC
clone size: NA; J gene: TRBJ2-2; CDR3 length: 14; V gene: TRBV19; D gene: NA; CDR3 protein: CASSGRRVTGELFF; CDR3 DNA: TGTGCCAGTAGTGGCCGCAGGGTAACCGGGGAGCTGTTTTTT
clone size: few; J gene: TRBJ2-1; CDR3 length: 16; V gene: TRBV15; D gene: TRBD2; CDR3 protein: CATSRDRTSGSNEQFF; CDR3 DNA: TGTGCCACCAGCAGAGATAGGACTAGCGGCTCCAATGAGCAGTTCTTC
clone size: NA; J gene: TRBJ2-1; CDR3 length: 15; V gene: TRBV3-1/TRBV3-2; D gene: TRBD2; CDR3 protein: CASSPLAGPYNEQFF; CDR3 DNA: TGTGCCAGCAGCCCCCTAGCGGGTCCCTACAATGAGCAGTTCTTC
clone size: NA; J gene: TRBJ1-5; CDR3 length: 15; V gene: TRBV6-2/TRBV6-3; D gene: TRBD1; CDR3 protein: CASRYDREGNQPQHF; CDR3 DNA: TGTGCCAGCAGGTACGACAGGGAAGGTAATCAGCCCCAGCATTTT
clone size: NA; J gene: TRBJ1-3; CDR3 length: 17; V gene: TRBV18; D gene: NA; CDR3 protein: CASSPRLGSRSGNTIYF; CDR3 DNA: TGTGCCAGCTCACCACGTCTTGGGTCCCGCTCTGGAAACACCATATATTTT